A selection of T cell receptor beta chains follows, all from one sample in a study of T cell clones after liver transplantation. Using immunoSEQ multiplex PCR, the repertoire was profiled, and TCRdb retains in-frame clones only, with some absent. The data hold 6,000 to 6,500 clones, with roughly 78% observed a single time. This material consisted of CD8+ T cells from blood, taken 24 months after liver transplant. These receptors all come from a human patient who received a liver transplant. Some T cells could come from the graft donor. Both conserved end residues are part of each CDR3. The order of the fields is J gene, D gene, V gene, clone size, CDR3 protein, CDR3 DNA. D genes are given only for firm matches. A clone size is listed for some rows: how often the clone was seen (once, few, many), or a class if it is expanded.

TRBJ2-7 | TRBD2 | TRBV9 | . | CASSVREADFYEQYF | TGTGCCAGCAGCGTTCGGGAGGCGGATTTCTACGAGCAGTACTTC
TRBJ2-1 | TRBD2 | TRBV5-1 | . | CASSLVGLAEDNEQFF | TGCGCCAGCAGCTTGGTGGGACTAGCGGAAGACAATGAGCAGTTCTTC
TRBJ1-5 | . | TRBV7-9 | once | CASSSAFTNQPQHF | TGTGCCAGCAGTTCCGCATTTACCAATCAGCCCCAGCATTTT
TRBJ2-7 | . | TRBV5-1 | . | CASSSHLSSYEQYF | TGCGCCAGCAGCTCCCACCTAAGCTCCTACGAGCAGTACTTC
TRBJ2-1 | TRBD2 | TRBV19 | large | CASSLVAGPNNEQFF | TGTGCCAGTAGTCTCGTAGCGGGACCCAACAATGAGCAGTTCTTC
TRBJ1-6 | . | TRBV9 | . | CASSVDNDNSPLHF | TGTGCCAGCAGCGTAGACAATGATAATTCACCCCTCCACTTT
TRBJ1-4 | TRBD1 | TRBV9 | . | CASSPDRVNEKLFF | TGTGCCAGCAGCCCGGACAGGGTTAATGAAAAACTGTTTTTT
TRBJ1-1 | . | TRBV5-6 | . | CASRAANTEAFF | TGTGCCAGCAGGGCAGCGAACACTGAAGCTTTCTTT
TRBJ2-1 | TRBD2 | TRBV9 | . | CASSVEGALAGLYNEQFF | TGTGCCAGCAGCGTAGAGGGGGCGCTAGCGGGGCTCTACAATGAGCAGTTCTTC
TRBJ2-3 | TRBD2 | TRBV18 | . | CASSRTGLAGGYNTDTQYF | TGTGCCAGCTCACGAACGGGGCTAGCGGGAGGATATAACACAGATACGCAGTATTTT
TRBJ2-1 | TRBD1 | TRBV9 | . | CASSVGVGGRDEQFF | TGTGCCAGCAGCGTAGGTGTAGGGGGCAGGGATGAGCAGTTCTTC
TRBJ2-2 | TRBD2 | TRBV7-9 | . | CASRPASGTSQNTGELFF | TGTGCCAGCAGACCTGCCTCCGGGACTAGCCAGAACACCGGGGAGCTGTTTTTT
TRBJ1-5 | TRBD1 | TRBV15 | . | CATSRADPGGVGLDQPQHF | TGTGCCACCAGCAGAGCGGACCCAGGGGGCGTGGGGCTTGATCAGCCCCAGCATTTT
TRBJ1-1 | . | TRBV15 | . | CATSFGSNTEAFF | TGTGCCACCAGCTTCGGCAGCAACACTGAAGCTTTCTTT
TRBJ2-1 | . | TRBV19 | . | CASKSGSFYNEQFF | TGTGCCAGCAAAAGCGGGTCCTTCTACAATGAGCAGTTCTTC
TRBJ1-2 | . | TRBV27 | . | CASSFSPNYGYTF | TGTGCCAGCAGTTTCAGTCCCAACTATGGCTACACCTTC
TRBJ2-1 | . | TRBV2 | . | CASSEALSAVYEQFF | TGTGCCAGCAGTGAAGCACTTAGTGCAGTGTATGAGCAGTTCTTC
TRBJ2-1 | TRBD2 | TRBV9 | large | CASSPGLAGGEQFF | TGTGCCAGCAGCCCCGGACTAGCGGGAGGGGAGCAGTTCTTC
TRBJ2-1 | TRBD2 | TRBV11-2 | . | CASSSSLSGGYNEQFF | TGTGCCAGCAGCTCCAGCCTTAGCGGGGGGTACAATGAGCAGTTCTTC
TRBJ1-5 | . | TRBV28 | . | CASSLQISNQPQHF | TGTGCCAGCAGTTTACAGATTAGCAATCAGCCCCAGCATTTT
TRBJ2-7 | . | TRBV4-3 | . | CASSQGVASYEQYF | TGCGCCAGCAGCCAAGGTGTTGCTTCCTACGAGCAGTACTTC
TRBJ1-1 | . | TRBV9 | . | CASSGDSRPAMNTEAFF | TGTGCCAGCAGCGGAGATTCGAGGCCCGCAATGAACACTGAAGCTTTCTTT
TRBJ1-1 | . | TRBV27 | large | CASSFGVKLEAFF | TGTGCCAGCAGTTTTGGAGTGAAGCTTGAAGCTTTCTTT
TRBJ1-1 | . | TRBV9 | . | CASSVEGTEAFF | TGTGCCAGCAGCGTAGAAGGAACTGAAGCTTTCTTT
TRBJ2-2 | TRBD1 | TRBV29-1 | few | CSVPDRGGSGELFF | TGCAGCGTACCCGACAGGGGGGGGAGCGGGGAGCTGTTTTTT
TRBJ2-7 | TRBD1 | TRBV10-3 | . | CAISESGQGDSYEQYF | TGTGCCATCAGTGAGTCTGGGCAGGGGGACTCCTACGAGCAGTACTTC
TRBJ2-1 | TRBD2 | TRBV7-6 | . | CASSLEGLAGGRNNEQFF | TGTGCCAGCAGCTTAGAAGGACTAGCGGGAGGGCGGAACAATGAGCAGTTCTTC
TRBJ2-5 | . | TRBV4-2 | . | CASSQDRGDQETQYF | TGTGCCAGCAGCCAAGATCGGGGCGATCAAGAGACCCAGTACTTC
TRBJ1-6 | . | TRBV11-2 | medium-sized | CASSSYSPLHF | TGTGCCAGCAGTTCCTATTCACCCCTCCACTTT
TRBJ2-7 | TRBD2 | TRBV5-6 | . | CASSGAGDRYEQYF | TGTGCCAGCAGCGGAGCGGGAGATCGCTACGAGCAGTACTTC
TRBJ2-7 | . | TRBV5-1 | . | CASSFVGYEQYF | TGCGCCAGCAGCTTCGTGGGGTACGAGCAGTACTTC
TRBJ2-1 | . | TRBV7-7 | . | CASSLDYEQFF | TGTGCCAGCAGTCTAGACTATGAGCAGTTCTTC
TRBJ2-3 | . | TRBV11-2 | large | CASSFSRGRRSTDTQYF | TGTGCCAGCAGCTTTTCGCGGGGGCGCCGTAGCACAGATACGCAGTATTTT
TRBJ1-2 | . | TRBV5-1 | few | CASRSPGGYTF | TGCGCCAGCCGGAGTCCGGGAGGCTACACCTTC
TRBJ2-7 | TRBD2 | TRBV15 | . | CATSGQAGGSYEQYF | TGTGCCACCAGCGGACAAGCGGGGGGCTCCTACGAGCAGTACTTC
TRBJ1-6 | . | TRBV7-3 | . | CASSHLGSPLHF | TGTGCCAGCAGCCACCTCGGATCACCCCTCCACTTT
TRBJ2-7 | . | TRBV7-2 | . | CASSPGYEQYF | TGTGCCAGCAGCCCAGGGTACGAGCAGTACTTC
TRBJ2-2 | . | TRBV11-2 | few | CASSLRSLWGGELFF | TGTGCCAGCAGCTTAAGGAGTCTCTGGGGCGGGGAGCTGTTTTTT
TRBJ2-7 | . | TRBV5-6 | . | CASSLGALLGLEQYF | TGTGCCAGCAGCTTGGGTGCACTCCTCGGACTCGAGCAGTACTTC
TRBJ1-4 | . | TRBV28 | . | CASGRGRTNEKLFF | TGTGCCAGCGGAAGGGGGAGAACTAATGAAAAACTGTTTTTT
TRBJ2-7 | . | TRBV7-9 | . | CASSNRTGGKGYEQYF | TGTGCCAGCAGCAACCGAACAGGTGGAAAGGGCTACGAGCAGTACTTC
TRBJ2-7 | . | TRBV5-4 | . | CASSWGQGNYEQYF | TGTGCCAGCAGCTGGGGGCAGGGAAACTACGAGCAGTACTTC
TRBJ2-1 | TRBD1 | TRBV27 | few | CASSLSPGQGAPYNEQFF | TGTGCCAGCAGTTTATCCCCCGGACAGGGAGCCCCTTACAATGAGCAGTTCTTC
TRBJ2-3 | TRBD2 | TRBV5-4 | . | CATKAGATDTQYF | TGTGCCACCAAAGCGGGAGCCACAGATACGCAGTATTTT